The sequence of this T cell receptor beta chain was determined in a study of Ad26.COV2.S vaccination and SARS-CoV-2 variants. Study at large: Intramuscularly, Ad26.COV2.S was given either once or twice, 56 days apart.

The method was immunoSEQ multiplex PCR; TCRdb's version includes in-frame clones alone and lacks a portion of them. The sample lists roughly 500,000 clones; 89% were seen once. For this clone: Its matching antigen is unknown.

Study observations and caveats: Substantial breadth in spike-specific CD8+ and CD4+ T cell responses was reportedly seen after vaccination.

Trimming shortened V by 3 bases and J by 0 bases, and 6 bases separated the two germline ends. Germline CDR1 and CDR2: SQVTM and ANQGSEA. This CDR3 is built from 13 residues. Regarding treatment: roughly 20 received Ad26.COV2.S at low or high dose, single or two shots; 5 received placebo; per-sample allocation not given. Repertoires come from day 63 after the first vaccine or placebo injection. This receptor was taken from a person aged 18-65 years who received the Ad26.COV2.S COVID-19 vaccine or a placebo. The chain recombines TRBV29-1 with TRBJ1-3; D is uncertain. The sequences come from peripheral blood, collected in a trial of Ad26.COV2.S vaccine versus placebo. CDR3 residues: CSVEGVSGNTIYF. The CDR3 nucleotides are TGCAGCGTTGAGGGAGTCTCTGGAAACACCATATATTTT.